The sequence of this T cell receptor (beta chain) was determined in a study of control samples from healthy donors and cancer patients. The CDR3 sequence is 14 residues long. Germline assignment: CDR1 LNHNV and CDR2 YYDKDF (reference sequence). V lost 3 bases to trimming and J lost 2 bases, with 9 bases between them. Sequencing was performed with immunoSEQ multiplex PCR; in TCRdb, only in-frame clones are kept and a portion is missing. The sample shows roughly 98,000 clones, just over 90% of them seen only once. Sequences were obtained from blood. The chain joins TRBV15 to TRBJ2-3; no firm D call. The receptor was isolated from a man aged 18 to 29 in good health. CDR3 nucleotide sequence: TGTGCCACCAGCAGCAGATTATTCACAGATACGCAGTATTTT. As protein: CATSSRLFTDTQYF.